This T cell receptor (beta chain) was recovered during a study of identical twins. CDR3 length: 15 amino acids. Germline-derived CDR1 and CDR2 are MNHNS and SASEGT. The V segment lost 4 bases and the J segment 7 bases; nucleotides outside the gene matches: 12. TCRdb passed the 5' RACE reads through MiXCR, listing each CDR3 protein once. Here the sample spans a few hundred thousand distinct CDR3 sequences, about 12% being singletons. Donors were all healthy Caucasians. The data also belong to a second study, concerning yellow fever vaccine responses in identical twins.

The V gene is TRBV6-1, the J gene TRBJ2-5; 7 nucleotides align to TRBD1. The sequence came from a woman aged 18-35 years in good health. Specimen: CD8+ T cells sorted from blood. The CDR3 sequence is CASSGADRVGGTQYF. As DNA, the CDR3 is TGTGCCAGCAGTGGAGCCGACAGGGTTGGGGGGACCCAGTACTTC.